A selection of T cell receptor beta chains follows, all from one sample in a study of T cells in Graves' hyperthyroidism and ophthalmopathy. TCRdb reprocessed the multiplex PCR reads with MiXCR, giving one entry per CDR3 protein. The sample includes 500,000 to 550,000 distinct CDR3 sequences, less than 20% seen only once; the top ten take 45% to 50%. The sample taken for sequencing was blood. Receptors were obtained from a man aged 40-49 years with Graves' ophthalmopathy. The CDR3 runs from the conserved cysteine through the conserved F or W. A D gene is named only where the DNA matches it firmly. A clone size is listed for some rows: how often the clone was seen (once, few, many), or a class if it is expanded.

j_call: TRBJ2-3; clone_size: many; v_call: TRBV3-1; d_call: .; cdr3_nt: TGTGCCAGCAGCCAAGGATGGGGGGTAGATACGCAGTATTTT; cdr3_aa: CASSQGWGVDTQYF
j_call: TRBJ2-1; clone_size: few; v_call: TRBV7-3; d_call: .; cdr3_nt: TGTGCCAGCAGCCCCTATCTAGGCGGCGAGCAGTTCTTC; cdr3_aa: CASSPYLGGEQFF
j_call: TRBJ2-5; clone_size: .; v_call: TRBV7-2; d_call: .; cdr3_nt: TGTGCCAGCAGCTTTAGGGGGAGGAAAGAGACCCAGTACTTC; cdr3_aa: CASSFRGRKETQYF
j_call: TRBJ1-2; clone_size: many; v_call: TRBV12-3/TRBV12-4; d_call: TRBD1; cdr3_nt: TGTGCCAGCAGTTTACAGGGGGCAGTCTATGGCTACACCTTC; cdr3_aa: CASSLQGAVYGYTF
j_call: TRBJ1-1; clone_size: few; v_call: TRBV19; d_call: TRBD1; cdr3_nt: TGTGCCAGCGACGTCCAGGGGGGTATGGCTTTCTTT; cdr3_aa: CASDVQGGMAFF
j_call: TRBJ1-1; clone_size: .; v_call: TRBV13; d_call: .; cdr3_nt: TGTGCCAGCAGCCTTAAGCCCTTCACTGAAGCTTTCTTT; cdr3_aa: CASSLKPFTEAFF
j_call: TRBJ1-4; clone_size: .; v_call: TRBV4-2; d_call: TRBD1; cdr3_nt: TGTGCCAGCAGCCAGGCCGGGACAGGGGGGAATGAAAAACTGTTTTTT; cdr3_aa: CASSQAGTGGNEKLFF
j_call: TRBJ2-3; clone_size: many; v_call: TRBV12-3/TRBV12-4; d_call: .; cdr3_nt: TGTGCCAGCAGCCACGGGGGAGATACGCAGTATTTT; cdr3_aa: CASSHGGDTQYF
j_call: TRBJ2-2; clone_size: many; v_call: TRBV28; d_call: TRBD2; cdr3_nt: TGTGCCAGCAGTTTAGCGGGAGGGCCCATCGGGGAGCTGTTTTTT; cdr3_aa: CASSLAGGPIGELFF
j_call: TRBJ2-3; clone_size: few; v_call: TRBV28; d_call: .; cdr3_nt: TGTGCCAGCAGTTGGCGTGAGGGATGGGATACGCAGTATTTT; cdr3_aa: CASSWREGWDTQYF
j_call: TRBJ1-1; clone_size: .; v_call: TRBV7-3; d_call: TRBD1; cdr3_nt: TGTGCCAGCAGCCCGGGACAGGGCTTGGCTGAAGCTTTCTTT; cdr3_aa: CASSPGQGLAEAFF
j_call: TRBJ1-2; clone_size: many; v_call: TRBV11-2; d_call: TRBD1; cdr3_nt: TGTGCCAGCAGCTTGACCCCAGGGGGTGGCTATGGCTACACCTTC; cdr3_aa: CASSLTPGGGYGYTF
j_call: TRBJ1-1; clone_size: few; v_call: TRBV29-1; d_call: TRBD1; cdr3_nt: TGCAGCGTTGAGACAGGGCAGAACACTGAAGCTTTCTTT; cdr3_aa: CSVETGQNTEAFF
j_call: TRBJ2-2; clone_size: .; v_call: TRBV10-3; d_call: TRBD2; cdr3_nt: TGTGCCATCGGGGGACTAGCGGGGGGGACCGGGGAGCTGTTTTTT; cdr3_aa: CAIGGLAGGTGELFF